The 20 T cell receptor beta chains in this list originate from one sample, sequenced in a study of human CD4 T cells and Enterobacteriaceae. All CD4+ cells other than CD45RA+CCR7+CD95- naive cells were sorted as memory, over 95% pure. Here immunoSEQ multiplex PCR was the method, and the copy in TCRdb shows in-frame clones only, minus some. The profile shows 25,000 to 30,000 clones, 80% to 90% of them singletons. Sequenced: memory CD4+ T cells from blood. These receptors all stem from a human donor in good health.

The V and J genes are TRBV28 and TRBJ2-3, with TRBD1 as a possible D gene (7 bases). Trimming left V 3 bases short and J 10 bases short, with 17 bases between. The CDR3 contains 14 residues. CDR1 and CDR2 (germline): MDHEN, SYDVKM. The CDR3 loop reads CASSLQGGQWSQYF. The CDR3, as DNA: TGTGCCAGCAGTTTGCAGGGGGGACAGTGGTCGCAGTATTTT.

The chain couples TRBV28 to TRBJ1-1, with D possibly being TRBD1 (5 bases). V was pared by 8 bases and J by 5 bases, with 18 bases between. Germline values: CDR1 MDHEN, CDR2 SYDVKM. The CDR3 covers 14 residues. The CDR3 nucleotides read TGTGCCAGCTCTGATGAGCTCCGGGGGACTGAAGCTTTCTTT. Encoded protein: CASSDELRGTEAFF. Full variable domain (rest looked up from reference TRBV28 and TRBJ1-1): DVKVTQSSRYLVKRTGEKVFLECVQDMDHENMFWYRQDPGLGLRLIYFSYDVKMKEKGDIPEGYSVSREKKERFSLILESASTNQTSMYLCASSDELRGTEAFFGQGTRLTVV.

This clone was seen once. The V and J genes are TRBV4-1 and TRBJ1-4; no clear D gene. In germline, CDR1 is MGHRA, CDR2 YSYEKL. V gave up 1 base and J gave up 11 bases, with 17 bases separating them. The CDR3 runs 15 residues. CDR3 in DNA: TGCGCCAGCAGCCAAGGGGAGGGAAGGACGGGGAAACTGTTTTTT. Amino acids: CASSQGEGRTGKLFF.

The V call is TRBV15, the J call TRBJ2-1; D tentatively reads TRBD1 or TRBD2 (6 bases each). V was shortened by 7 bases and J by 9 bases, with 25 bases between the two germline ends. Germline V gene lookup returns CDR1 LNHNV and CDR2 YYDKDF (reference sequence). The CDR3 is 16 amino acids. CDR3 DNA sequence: TGTGCCACCAAAGGCCGTGGGGGGCGTCTAGAGGGTGAGCAGTTCTTC. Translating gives CATKGRGGRLEGEQFF. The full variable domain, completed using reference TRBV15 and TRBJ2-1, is DAMVIQNPRYQVTQFGKPVTLSCSQTLNHNVMYWYQQKSSQAPKLLFHYYDKDFNNEADTPDNFQSRRPNTSFCFLDIRSPGLGDTAMYLCATKGRGGRLEGEQFFGPGTRLTVL.

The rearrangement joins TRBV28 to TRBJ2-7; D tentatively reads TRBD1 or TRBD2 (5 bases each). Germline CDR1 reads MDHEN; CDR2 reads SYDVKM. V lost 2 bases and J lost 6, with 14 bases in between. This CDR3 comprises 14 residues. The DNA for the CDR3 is TGTGCCAGCAGTTTACGACAGCGGAGTGGCGAGCAGTACTTC. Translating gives CASSLRQRSGEQYF. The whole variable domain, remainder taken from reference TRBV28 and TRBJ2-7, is DVKVTQSSRYLVKRTGEKVFLECVQDMDHENMFWYRQDPGLGLRLIYFSYDVKMKEKGDIPEGYSVSREKKERFSLILESASTNQTSMYLCASSLRQRSGEQYFGPGTRLTVT.

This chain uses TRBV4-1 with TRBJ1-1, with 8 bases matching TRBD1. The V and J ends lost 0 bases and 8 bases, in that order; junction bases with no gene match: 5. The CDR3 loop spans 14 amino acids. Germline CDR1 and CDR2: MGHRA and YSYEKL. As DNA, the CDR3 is TGCGCCAGCAGCCAAGACCGGGACAGGAGGGAAGCTTTCTTT. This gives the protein CASSQDRDRREAFF.

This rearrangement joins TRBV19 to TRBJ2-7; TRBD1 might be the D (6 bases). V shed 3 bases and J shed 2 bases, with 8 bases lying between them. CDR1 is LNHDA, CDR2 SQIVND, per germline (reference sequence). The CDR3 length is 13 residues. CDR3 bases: TGTGCCAGTAGTATGGGACATCCCTACGAGCAGTACTTC. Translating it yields CASSMGHPYEQYF.

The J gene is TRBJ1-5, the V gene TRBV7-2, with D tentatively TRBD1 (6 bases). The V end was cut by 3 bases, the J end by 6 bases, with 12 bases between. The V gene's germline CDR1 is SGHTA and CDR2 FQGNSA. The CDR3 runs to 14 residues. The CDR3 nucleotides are TGTGCCAGCAGCTTCCGGGACATGGGTCAGCCCCAGCATTTT. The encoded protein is CASSFRDMGQPQHF.

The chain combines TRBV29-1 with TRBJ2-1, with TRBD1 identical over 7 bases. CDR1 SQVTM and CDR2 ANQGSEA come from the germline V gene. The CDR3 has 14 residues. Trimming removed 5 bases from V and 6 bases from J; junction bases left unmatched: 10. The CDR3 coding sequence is TGCAGCGTTACGACAGGGTTAGTGATCAATGAGCAGTTCTTC. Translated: CSVTTGLVINEQFF.

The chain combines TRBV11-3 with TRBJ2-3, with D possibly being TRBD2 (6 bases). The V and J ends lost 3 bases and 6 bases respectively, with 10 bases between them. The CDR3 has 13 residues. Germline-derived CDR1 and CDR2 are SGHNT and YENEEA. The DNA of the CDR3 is TGTGCCAGCAGCTTGACTAGTCAGGATACGCAGTATTTT. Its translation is CASSLTSQDTQYF.

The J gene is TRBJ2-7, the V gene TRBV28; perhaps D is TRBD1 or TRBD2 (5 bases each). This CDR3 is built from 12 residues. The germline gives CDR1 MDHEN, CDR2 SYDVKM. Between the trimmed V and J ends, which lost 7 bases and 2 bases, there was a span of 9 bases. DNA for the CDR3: TGTGCCAGCATTGGGGGACCCTACGAGCAGTACTTC. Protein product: CASIGGPYEQYF.

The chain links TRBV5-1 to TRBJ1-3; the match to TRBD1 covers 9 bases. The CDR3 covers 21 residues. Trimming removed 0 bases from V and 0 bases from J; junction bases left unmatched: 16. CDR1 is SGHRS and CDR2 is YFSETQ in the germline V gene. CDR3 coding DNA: TGCGCCAGCAGCTTGGCCCCTGGATGGGACAGGGTCAAGAGCTCTGGAAACACCATATATTTT. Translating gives CASSLAPGWDRVKSSGNTIYF.

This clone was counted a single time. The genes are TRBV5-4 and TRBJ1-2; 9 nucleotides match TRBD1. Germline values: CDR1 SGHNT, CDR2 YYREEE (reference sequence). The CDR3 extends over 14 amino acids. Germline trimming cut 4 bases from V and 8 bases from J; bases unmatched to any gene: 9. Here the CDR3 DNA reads TGTGCCAGCAGCATTCCCGGGACAGGGCACGGCTACACCTTC. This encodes CASSIPGTGHGYTF. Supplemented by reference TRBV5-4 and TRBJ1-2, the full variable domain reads ETGVTQSPTHLIKTRGQQVTLRCSSQSGHNTVSWYQQALGQGPQFIFQYYREEENGRGNFPPRFSGLQFPNYSSELNVNALELDDSALYLCASSIPGTGHGYTFGSGTRLTVV.

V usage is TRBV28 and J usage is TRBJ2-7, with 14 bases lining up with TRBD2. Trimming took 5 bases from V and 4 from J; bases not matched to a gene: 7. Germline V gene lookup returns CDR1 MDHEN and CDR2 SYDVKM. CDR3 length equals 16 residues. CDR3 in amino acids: CASSPTSGRAWYEQYF. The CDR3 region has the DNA TGTGCCAGCAGTCCGACTAGCGGGAGGGCCTGGTACGAGCAGTACTTC.

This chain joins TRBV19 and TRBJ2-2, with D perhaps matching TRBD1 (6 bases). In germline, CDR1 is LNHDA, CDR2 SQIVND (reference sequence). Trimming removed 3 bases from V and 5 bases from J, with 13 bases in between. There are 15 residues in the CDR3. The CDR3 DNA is TGTGCCAGTAGTATGGACAGTAGGGGGACCGGGGAGCTGTTTTTT. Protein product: CASSMDSRGTGELFF.

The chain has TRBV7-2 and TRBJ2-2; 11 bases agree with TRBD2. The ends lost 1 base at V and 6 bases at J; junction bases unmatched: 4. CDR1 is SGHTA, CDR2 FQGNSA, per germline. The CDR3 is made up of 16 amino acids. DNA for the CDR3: TGTGCCAGCAGCTTAGTCGGGACTAGCGGCGCCGGGGAGCTGTTTTTT. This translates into CASSLVGTSGAGELFF.

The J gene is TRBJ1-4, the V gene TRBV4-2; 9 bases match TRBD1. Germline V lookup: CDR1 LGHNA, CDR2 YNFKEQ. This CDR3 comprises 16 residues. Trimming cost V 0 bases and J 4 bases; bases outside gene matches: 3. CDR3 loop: CASSQEGGQGNEKLFF. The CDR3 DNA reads TGTGCCAGCAGCCAAGAAGGGGGACAGGGTAATGAAAAACTGTTTTTT.

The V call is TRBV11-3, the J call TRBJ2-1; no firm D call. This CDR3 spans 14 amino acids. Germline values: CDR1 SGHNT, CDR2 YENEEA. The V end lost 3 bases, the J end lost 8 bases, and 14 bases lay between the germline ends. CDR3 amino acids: CASSLGVVSDEQFF. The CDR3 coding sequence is TGTGCCAGCAGCTTGGGTGTGGTTTCGGATGAGCAGTTCTTC.

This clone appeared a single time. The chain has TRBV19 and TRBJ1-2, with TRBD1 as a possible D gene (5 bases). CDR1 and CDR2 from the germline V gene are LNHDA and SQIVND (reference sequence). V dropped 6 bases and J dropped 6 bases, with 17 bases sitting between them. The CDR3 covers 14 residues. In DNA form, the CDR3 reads TGTGCCAGTAGCTGGGACTCAAAGGCCCATGGCTACACCTTC. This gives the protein CASSWDSKAHGYTF.

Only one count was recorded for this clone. CDR3 protein: CASRLLRTGVGELFF. CDR3 coding DNA: TGTGCCAGCAGGTTACTAAGGACAGGGGTCGGGGAGCTGTTTTTT. This chain uses TRBV7-8 with TRBJ2-2, with 9 bases aligning to TRBD1. The CDR3 loop spans 15 amino acids. With V trimmed by 6 bases and J by 7 bases, 9 bases remained unmatched. Germline loops: CDR1 SGHVS, CDR2 FQNEAQ.